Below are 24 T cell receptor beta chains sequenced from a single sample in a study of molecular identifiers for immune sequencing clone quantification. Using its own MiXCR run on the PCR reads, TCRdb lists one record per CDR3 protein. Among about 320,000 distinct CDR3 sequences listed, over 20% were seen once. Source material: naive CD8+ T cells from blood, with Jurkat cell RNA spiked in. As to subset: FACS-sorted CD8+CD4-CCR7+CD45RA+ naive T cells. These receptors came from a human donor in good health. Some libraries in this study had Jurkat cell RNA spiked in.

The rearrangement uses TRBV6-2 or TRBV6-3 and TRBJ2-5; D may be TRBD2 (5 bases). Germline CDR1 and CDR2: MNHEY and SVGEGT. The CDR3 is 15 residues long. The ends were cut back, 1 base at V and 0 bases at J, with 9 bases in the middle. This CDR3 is CASSYLRENQETQYF. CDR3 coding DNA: TGTGCCAGCAGTTACTTGAGGGAAAACCAAGAGACCCAGTACTTC.

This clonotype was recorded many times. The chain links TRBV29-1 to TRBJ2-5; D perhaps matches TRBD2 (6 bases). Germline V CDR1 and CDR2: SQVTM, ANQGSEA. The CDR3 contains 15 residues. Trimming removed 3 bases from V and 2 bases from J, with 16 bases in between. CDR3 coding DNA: TGCAGCGTTGATGTCGGGAGCCAACGACAAGAGACCCAGTACTTC. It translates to CSVDVGSQRQETQYF.

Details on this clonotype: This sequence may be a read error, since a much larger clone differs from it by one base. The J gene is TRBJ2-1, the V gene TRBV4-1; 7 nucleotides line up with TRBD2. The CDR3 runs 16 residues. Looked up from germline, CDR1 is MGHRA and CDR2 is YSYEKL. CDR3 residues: CASSQVGQRDYNERFF. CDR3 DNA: TGCGCCAGCAGCCAAGTAGGGCAGCGGGATTACAATGAGCGGTTCTTC.

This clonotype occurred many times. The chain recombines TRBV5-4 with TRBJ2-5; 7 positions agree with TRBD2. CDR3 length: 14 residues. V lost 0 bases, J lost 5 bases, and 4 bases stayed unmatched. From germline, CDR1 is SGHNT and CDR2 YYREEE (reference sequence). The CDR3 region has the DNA TGTGCCAGCAGCTTGGTTGGGGGGGACGAGACCCAGTACTTC. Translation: CASSLVGGDETQYF.

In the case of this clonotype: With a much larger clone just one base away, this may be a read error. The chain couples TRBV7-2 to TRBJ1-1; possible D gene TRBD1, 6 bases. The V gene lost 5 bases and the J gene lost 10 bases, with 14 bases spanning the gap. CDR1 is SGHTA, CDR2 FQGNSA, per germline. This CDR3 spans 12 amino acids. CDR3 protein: CASSPAGDGAFF. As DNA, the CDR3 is TGTGCCAGCAGCCCGGCAGGGGATGGAGCTTTCTTT.

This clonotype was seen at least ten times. The CDR3 DNA is TGTGCCAGCAGCTTAGAAGAAAACTATGGCTACACCTTC. Amino acid sequence: CASSLEENYGYTF. The chain recombines TRBV13 with TRBJ1-2; D unclear. Germline V gene data show CDR1 as PRHDT and CDR2 as FYEKMQ (reference sequence). The V gene lost 1 base and the J gene lost 2 bases, with 5 bases spanning the gap. The CDR3 totals 13 residues.

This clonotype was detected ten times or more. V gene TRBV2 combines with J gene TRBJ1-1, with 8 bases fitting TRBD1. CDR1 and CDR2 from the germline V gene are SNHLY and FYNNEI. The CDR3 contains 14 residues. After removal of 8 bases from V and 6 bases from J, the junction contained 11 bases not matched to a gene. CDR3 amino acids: CASPLRQGLAEAFF. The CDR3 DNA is TGTGCCAGCCCTCTCAGACAGGGGCTCGCTGAAGCTTTCTTT.

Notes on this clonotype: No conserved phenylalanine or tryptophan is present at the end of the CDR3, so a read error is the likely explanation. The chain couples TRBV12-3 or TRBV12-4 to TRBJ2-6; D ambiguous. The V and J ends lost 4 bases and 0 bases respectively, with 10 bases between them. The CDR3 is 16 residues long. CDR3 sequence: CASSYRDVSGANVLTY. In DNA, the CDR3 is TGTGCCAGCAGTTATCGAGATGTCTCTGGGGCCAACGTCCTGACTTAC.

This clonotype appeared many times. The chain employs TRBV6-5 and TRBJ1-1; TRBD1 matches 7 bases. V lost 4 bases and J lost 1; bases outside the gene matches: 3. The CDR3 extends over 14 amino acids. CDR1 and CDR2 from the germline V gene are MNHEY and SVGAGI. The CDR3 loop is CASSLGGANTEAFF. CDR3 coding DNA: TGTGCCAGCAGTTTAGGGGGCGCGAACACTGAAGCTTTCTTT.

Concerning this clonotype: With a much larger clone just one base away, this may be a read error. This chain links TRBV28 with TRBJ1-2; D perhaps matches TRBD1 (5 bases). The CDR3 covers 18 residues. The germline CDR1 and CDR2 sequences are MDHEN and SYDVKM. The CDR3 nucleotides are TGTGCCGGCAGCTCTACCGACTGGGGAGGACATCCGCCCTATGGCTACACCTTC. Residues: CAGSSTDWGGHPPYGYTF.

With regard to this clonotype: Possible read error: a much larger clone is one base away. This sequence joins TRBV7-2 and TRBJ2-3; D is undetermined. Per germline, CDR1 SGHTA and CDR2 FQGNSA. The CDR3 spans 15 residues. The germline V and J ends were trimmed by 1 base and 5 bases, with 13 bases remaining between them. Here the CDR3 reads CASSLVSEMIDTQYF. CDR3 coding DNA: TGTGCCAGCAGCTTAGTATCGGAGATGATAGATACGCAGTATTTT. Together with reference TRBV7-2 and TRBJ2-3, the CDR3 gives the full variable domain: GAGVSQSPSNKVTEKGKDVELRCDPISGHTALYWYRQSLGQGLEFLIYFQGNSAPDKSGLPSDRFSAERTGGSVSTLTIQRTQQEDSAVYLCASSLVSEMIDTQYFGPGTRLTVL.

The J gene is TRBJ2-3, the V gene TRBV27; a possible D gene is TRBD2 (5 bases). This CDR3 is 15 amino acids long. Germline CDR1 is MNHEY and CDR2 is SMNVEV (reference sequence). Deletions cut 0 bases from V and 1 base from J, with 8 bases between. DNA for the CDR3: TGTGCCAGCAGTTTATCTGTCGGGGGCACAGATACGCAGTATTTT. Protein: CASSLSVGGTDTQYF.

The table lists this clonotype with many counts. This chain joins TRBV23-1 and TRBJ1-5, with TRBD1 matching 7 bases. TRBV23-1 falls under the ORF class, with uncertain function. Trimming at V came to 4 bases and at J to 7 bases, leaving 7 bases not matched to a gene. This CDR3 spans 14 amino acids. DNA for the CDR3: TGCGCCAGCAGTCCCCAACAGGGGAGCCAGCCCCAGCATTTT. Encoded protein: CASSPQQGSQPQHF.

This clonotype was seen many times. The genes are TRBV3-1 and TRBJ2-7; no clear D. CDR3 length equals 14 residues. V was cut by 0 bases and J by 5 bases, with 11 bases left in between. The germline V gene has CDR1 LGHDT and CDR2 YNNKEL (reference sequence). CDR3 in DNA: TGTGCCAGCAGCCAAGATCCGGTCATCGACGAGCAGTACTTC. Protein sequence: CASSQDPVIDEQYF.

The CDR3 region has the DNA TGTGCCAGCAGCTTAGCTAGGTCCAGGCGACCCGATGAGCAGTTCTTC. Encoded protein: CASSLARSRRPDEQFF. The V call is TRBV7-9, the J call TRBJ2-1; D uncertain. V lost 0 bases and J lost 8, with 17 bases in between. CDR3 size: 16 residues. Germline V gene data show CDR1 as SEHNR and CDR2 as FQNEAQ (reference sequence). The full variable domain, in which reference TRBV7-9 and TRBJ2-1 provide the parts outside the CDR3, is DTGVSQNPRHKITKRGQNVTFRCDPISEHNRLYWYRQTLGQGPEFLTYFQNEAQLEKSRLLSDRFSAERPKGSFSTLEIQRTEQGDSAMYLCASSLARSRRPDEQFFGPGTRLTVL.

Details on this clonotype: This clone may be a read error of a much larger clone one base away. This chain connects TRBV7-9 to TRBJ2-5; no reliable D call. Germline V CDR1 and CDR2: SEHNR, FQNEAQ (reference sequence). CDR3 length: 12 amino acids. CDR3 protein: CASSLWPETRYF. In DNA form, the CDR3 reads TGTGCCAGCAGCCTATGGCCAGAGACCCGGTACTTC.

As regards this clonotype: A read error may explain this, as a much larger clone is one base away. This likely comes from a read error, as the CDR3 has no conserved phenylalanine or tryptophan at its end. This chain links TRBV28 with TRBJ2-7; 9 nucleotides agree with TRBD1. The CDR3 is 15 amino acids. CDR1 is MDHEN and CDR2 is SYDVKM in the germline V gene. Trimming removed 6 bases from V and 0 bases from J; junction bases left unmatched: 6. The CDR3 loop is CASRTTGGASYEQYL. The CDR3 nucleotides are TGTGCCAGCAGAACTACAGGGGGCGCCTCCTACGAGCAGTACCTC.

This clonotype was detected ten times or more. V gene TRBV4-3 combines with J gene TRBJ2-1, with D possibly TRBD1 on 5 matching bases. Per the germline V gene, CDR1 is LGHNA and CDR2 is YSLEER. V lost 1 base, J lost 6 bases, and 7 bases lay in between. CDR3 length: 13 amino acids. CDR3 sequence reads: CASSQGRVNEQFF. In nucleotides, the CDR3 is TGCGCCAGCAGCCAAGGCAGGGTCAATGAGCAGTTCTTC.

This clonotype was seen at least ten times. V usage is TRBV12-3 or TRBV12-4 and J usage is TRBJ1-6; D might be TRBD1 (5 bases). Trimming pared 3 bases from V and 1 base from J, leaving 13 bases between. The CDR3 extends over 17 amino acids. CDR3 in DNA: TGTGCCAGCAGTTTGGGAGTCAGGGTATCCTATAATTCACCCCTCCACTTT. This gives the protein CASSLGVRVSYNSPLHF.

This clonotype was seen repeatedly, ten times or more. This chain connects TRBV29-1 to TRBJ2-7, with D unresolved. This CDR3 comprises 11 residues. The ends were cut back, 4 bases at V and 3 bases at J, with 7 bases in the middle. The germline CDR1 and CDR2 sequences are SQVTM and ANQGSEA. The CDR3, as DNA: TGCAGCGTTGCCGAGGACTACGAGCAGTACTTC. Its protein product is CSVAEDYEQYF.

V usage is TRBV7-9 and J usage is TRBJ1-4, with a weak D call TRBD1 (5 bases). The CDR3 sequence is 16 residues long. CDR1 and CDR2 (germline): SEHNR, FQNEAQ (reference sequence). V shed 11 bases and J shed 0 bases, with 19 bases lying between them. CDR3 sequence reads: CAGTTASPATNEKLFF. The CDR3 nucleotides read TGTGCCGGGACCACCGCGAGCCCGGCAACTAATGAAAAACTGTTTTTT.

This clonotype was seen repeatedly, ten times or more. CDR3 loop: CASSPSLAGAHYEQYF. CDR3 nucleotide sequence: TGTGCCAGCAGCCCTTCTTTAGCGGGGGCCCACTACGAGCAGTACTTC. The chain employs TRBV14 and TRBJ2-7; 9 nucleotides match TRBD2. CDR3 length equals 16 residues. Trimming took 4 bases from V and 3 from J; bases not matched to a gene: 10. Germline V gene lookup returns CDR1 SGHDN and CDR2 FVKESK.

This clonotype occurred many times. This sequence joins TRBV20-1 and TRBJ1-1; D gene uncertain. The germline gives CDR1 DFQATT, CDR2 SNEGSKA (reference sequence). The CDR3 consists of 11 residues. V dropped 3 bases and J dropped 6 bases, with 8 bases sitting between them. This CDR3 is CSARRSAEAFF. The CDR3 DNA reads TGCAGTGCTAGGAGGAGCGCTGAAGCTTTCTTT.

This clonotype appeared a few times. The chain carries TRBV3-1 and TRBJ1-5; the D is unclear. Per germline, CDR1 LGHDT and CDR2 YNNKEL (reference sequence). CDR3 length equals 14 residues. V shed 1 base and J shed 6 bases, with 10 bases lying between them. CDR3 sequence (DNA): TGTGCCAGCAGCCAAGCTCAAGGGCTTCAGCCCCAGCATTTT. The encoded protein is CASSQAQGLQPQHF. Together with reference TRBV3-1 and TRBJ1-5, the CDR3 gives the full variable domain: DTAVSQTPKYLVTQMGNDKSIKCEQNLGHDTMYWYKQDSKKFLKIMFSYNNKELIINETVPNRFSPKSPDKAHLNLHINSLELGDSAVYFCASSQAQGLQPQHFGDGTRLSIL.